Following are 6 T cell receptor beta chains from one sample sequenced in a study of CD8+ T cells in alopecia areata. Investigators isolated RNA and reverse transcribed it into cDNA to act as the sequencing template. Method: immunoSEQ multiplex PCR; TCRdb's copy keeps in-frame clones and lacks some. The top ten hold about 1.5% of the sample, which has 170,000 or so clones, 50% to 70% seen once. The starting material was CD4+ T cells sorted from blood, obtained at week 0. The receptor source for this set is a human donor with alopecia areata.

This clone has a count of ten or more. V gene TRBV7-6 combines with J gene TRBJ2-3; no clear D gene. The germline V and J ends were trimmed by 4 bases and 2 bases, with 16 bases remaining between them. The CDR3 length is 16 residues. CDR1 is SGHVS, CDR2 FNYEAQ, per germline. In DNA form, the CDR3 reads TGTGCCAGCAGCTCTAGGCCCAGCCGTTCCACAGATACGCAGTATTTT. It codes for CASSSRPSRSTDTQYF.

The chain links TRBV29-1 to TRBJ2-3; D is unclear. V shed 7 bases and J shed 11 bases, with 13 bases lying between them. This CDR3 has 10 amino acids. The germline V gene encodes CDR1 SQVTM and CDR2 ANQGSEA. CDR3 nucleotides: TGCAGCGCCGGGCCGGGCAGGCAGTATTTT. Protein: CSAGPGRQYF.

This clone has only a few counts. The sample contains more than one DNA sequence encoding this CDR3. V is TRBV7-2 and J is TRBJ2-3; 8 bases are a match to TRBD2. This CDR3 contains 15 residues. Germline lookup yields CDR1 SGHTA and CDR2 FQGNSA. Losses at the gene ends were 5 bases for V and 3 bases for J; bases not matched to a gene: 7. The CDR3 DNA reads TGTGCCAGCAGCCCTGGACTAGCTTTTACAGATACGCAGTATTTT. Its translation is CASSPGLAFTDTQYF. The entire variable domain, with the rest obtained from reference TRBV7-2 and TRBJ2-3, is as follows: GAGVSQSPSNKVTEKGKDVELRCDPISGHTALYWYRQSLGQGLEFLIYFQGNSAPDKSGLPSDRFSAERTGGSVSTLTIQRTQQEDSAVYLCASSPGLAFTDTQYFGPGTRLTVL.

The chain is built from TRBV29-1 and TRBJ1-1; D call uncertain. The V and J ends lost 6 bases and 5 bases respectively, with 16 bases between them. Germline CDR1 is SQVTM and CDR2 is ANQGSEA. This CDR3 has 13 residues. The CDR3 nucleotides are TGCAGCGTCGAACCGGAACGTGGAACTGAAGCTTTCTTT. The encoded protein is CSVEPERGTEAFF.

The V gene is TRBV30, the J gene TRBJ2-7; D is unresolved. The CDR3 extends over 11 amino acids. CDR1 GTSNPN and CDR2 SVGIG come from the germline V gene (reference sequence). V was pared by 5 bases and J by 7 bases, with 12 bases between. This CDR3 reads CAWERSGEQYF. The CDR3 DNA reads TGTGCCTGGGAACGGTCTGGGGAGCAGTACTTC.

In this sample, this clone turned up once. The rearrangement joins TRBV30 to TRBJ1-4, with D possibly being TRBD1 (5 bases). The CDR3 is 13 amino acids. CDR1 is GTSNPN, CDR2 SVGIG, per germline (reference sequence). V was clipped by 3 bases and J by 7 bases, with 12 bases between them. In DNA form, the CDR3 reads TGTGCCTGGAGCCGGGGACGGAGTGAAAAACTGTTTTTT. This encodes CAWSRGRSEKLFF.